These 3 T cell receptor beta chains came from one sample sequenced in a study of CD8 T cells in ankylosing spondylitis (dated by TCRdb to about 2017). The receptor library was made with 5' RACE. Instrument used: Illumina HiSeq 2500. Using fastp at Q25 and MiXCR, TCRdb reprocessed the public reads and kept productive beta chains. Rows merge per CDR3 protein into single entries with the most common DNA and genes. Within this sample are some 140,000 distinct CDR3 sequences, with about 8% of them counted one time only. Together, the top ten hold 7.3% of the sample. Sequenced: synovial fluid, either unsorted or a sorted T cell fraction (not recorded which). The receptors derive from a male donor with ankylosing spondylitis.

This clonotype was recorded at least ten times. The junction shows a germline mismatch at one end, possibly a read error. The chain carries TRBV27 and TRBJ2-5; TRBD2 is a possible D gene (5 bases). Germline lookup yields CDR1 MNHEY and CDR2 SMNVEV (reference sequence). The CDR3 consists of 14 residues. In DNA, the CDR3 is TGTGCCAGCAGTTTTCGGGGTCCTGGAGAGGCCCAGTACTTC. This encodes CASSFRGPGEAQYF.

The V call is TRBV5-4, the J call TRBJ2-1, with a weak D call TRBD2 (5 bases). CDR1 and CDR2 (germline): SGHNT, YYREEE (reference sequence). V lost 4 bases and J lost 8, with 16 bases in between. The CDR3 contains 14 residues. CDR3 protein: CASSPMSAADEQFF. As DNA, the CDR3 is TGTGCCAGCAGCCCCATGTCAGCGGCGGATGAGCAGTTCTTC.

This clonotype was counted at least ten times. The rearrangement joins TRBV6-5 to TRBJ2-7, with a tentative D call TRBD1 (6 bases). V gave up 6 bases and J gave up 2 bases, with 8 bases separating them. The length of the CDR3 is 12 residues. The germline V gene encodes CDR1 MNHEY and CDR2 SVGAGI. CDR3 DNA: TGTGCCAGCAGCCGGGACACCTACGAGCAGTACTTC. This translates into CASSRDTYEQYF.